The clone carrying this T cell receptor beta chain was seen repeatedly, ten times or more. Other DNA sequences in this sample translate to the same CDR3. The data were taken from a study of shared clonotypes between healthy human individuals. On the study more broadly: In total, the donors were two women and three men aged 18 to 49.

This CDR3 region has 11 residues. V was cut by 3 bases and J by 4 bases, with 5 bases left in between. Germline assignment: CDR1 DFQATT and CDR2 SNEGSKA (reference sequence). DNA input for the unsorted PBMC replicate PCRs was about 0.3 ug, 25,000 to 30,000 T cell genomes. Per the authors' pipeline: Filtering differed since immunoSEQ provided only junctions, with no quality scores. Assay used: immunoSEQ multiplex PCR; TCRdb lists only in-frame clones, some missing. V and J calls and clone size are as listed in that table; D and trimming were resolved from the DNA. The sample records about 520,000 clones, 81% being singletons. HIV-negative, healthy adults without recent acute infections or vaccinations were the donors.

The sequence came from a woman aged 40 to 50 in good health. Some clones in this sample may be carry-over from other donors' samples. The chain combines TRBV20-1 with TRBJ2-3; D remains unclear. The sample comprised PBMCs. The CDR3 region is CSASYPDTQYF. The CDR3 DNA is TGCAGTGCTAGTTATCCAGATACGCAGTATTTT.